Each of the 32 T cell receptor beta chains below was sequenced from the same sample in a study of blood T cell repertoires in COVID-19. Data came from immunoSEQ multiplex PCR; TCRdb stores just in-frame clones and leaves some out. In the table there are about half a million clones, approximately 92% of which are singletons. Specimen: peripheral blood. The receptors originated from a man aged 18 to 30 with COVID-19, enrolled during active disease.

This chain connects TRBV19 to TRBJ1-1, with a weak D call TRBD1 (6 bases). The CDR3 has 13 residues. V shed 3 bases and J shed 4 bases, with 9 bases lying between them. CDR1 is LNHDA, CDR2 SQIVND, per germline (reference sequence). CDR3 protein: CASSIRQATEAFF. The CDR3 bases are TGTGCCAGTAGTATCCGACAGGCCACTGAAGCTTTCTTT.

The chain uses TRBV5-1 and TRBJ1-1, with TRBD1 as a possible D gene (5 bases). The CDR3 has 12 amino acids. Trimming left V 2 bases short and J 5 bases short, with 7 bases between. Germline CDR1 reads SGHRS; CDR2 reads YFSETQ. CDR3 protein: CASSFQGTEAFF. CDR3 DNA sequence: TGCGCCAGCAGCTTTCAGGGTACTGAAGCTTTCTTT.

V gene TRBV6-1 combines with J gene TRBJ2-5, with D perhaps TRBD1 (6 bases). V lost 1 base, J lost 3 bases, and 9 bases lay in between. The CDR3 is made up of 14 amino acids. The germline gives CDR1 MNHNS, CDR2 SASEGT. Here the CDR3 reads CASSEDRVKETQYF. For the CDR3, the DNA is TGTGCCAGCAGTGAAGACAGGGTAAAAGAGACCCAGTACTTC.

The V gene is TRBV27, the J gene TRBJ1-6; TRBD1 aligns across 9 bases. The ends lost 7 bases at V and 8 bases at J; junction bases unmatched: 12. Germline V CDR1 and CDR2: MNHEY, SMNVEV (reference sequence). CDR3 size: 16 residues. This chain's CDR3 is CASKEQGADADSPLHF. CDR3 coding DNA: TGTGCCAGCAAAGAACAGGGGGCCGATGCGGATTCACCCCTCCACTTT.

The chain employs TRBV13 and TRBJ2-7; TRBD2 might be the D (6 bases). CDR1 and CDR2 (germline): PRHDT, FYEKMQ (reference sequence). Trimming removed 3 bases at V and 3 bases at J, with 15 bases between. The CDR3 runs to 15 residues. This chain's CDR3 is CASSFRSGVHYEQYF. In DNA form, the CDR3 reads TGTGCCAGCAGCTTTAGGTCGGGGGTCCACTACGAGCAGTACTTC.

This clone was seen only once. The chain carries TRBV7-6 and TRBJ2-7; 12 positions match TRBD2. V was pared by 1 base and J by 3 bases, with 1 base of the junction left unmatched. Germline V gives CDR1 SGHVS, CDR2 FNYEAQ. The CDR3 contains 15 residues. CDR3 protein: CASSLGTSGNYEQYF. CDR3 coding DNA: TGTGCCAGCAGCTTAGGGACTAGCGGGAACTACGAGCAGTACTTC.

This clone came up once. The V gene is TRBV7-9, the J gene TRBJ2-5; 8 bases fit TRBD2. J lost 2 bases, V lost 0 bases, and 8 bases had no gene match. CDR3 length equals 17 residues. Germline V gene lookup returns CDR1 SEHNR and CDR2 FQNEAQ (reference sequence). The CDR3 DNA reads as TGTGCCAGCAGCTTAGCGCCAAGACTAGCGCAGCAAGAGACCCAGTACTTC. It is translated as CASSLAPRLAQQETQYF.

To note about this clone: Other DNA sequences in this sample translate to the same CDR3. The chain uses TRBV2 and TRBJ1-1, with TRBD1 matching over 7 bases. The CDR3 is 13 residues long. Germline loops: CDR1 SNHLY, CDR2 FYNNEI. V trimming: 4 bases; J trimming: 1 base; junction bases outside the gene matches: 0. The CDR3 nucleotides read TGTGCCAGCAGTGGACAGGGGAACACTGAAGCTTTCTTT. Amino acids: CASSGQGNTEAFF.

The chain recombines TRBV7-8 with TRBJ2-5; 10 bases fit TRBD1. The CDR3 sequence is 17 residues long. Germline V gene data show CDR1 as SGHVS and CDR2 as FQNEAQ. Germline trimming cut 5 bases from V and 5 bases from J; bases unmatched to any gene: 14. CDR3 region: CASSRRPPGQGLETQYF. The CDR3 DNA follows: TGTGCCAGCAGCCGACGGCCACCGGGACAGGGGCTCGAGACCCAGTACTTC.

This clone came up once. This chain links TRBV7-9 with TRBJ2-1; 9 bases are shared with TRBD2. The CDR3 covers 14 residues. CDR1 and CDR2 from the germline V gene are SEHNR and FQNEAQ (reference sequence). With 5 bases clipped from V and 4 bases from J, the junction kept 3 bases outside the gene matches. The CDR3 DNA reads as TGTGCCAGCAGCGCGGGGGGGCCTTACAATGAGCAGTTCTTC. Encoded protein: CASSAGGPYNEQFF.

V usage is TRBV3-1 (or the pseudogene TRBV3-2) and J usage is TRBJ2-7; D possibly corresponds to TRBD1 (6 bases). Trimming cost V 3 bases and J 5 bases, with 8 bases left between them. Germline assignment: CDR1 LGHDT and CDR2 YNNKEL (reference sequence). CDR3 length: 12 residues. DNA of the CDR3: TGTGCCAGCAGCCATAGGGGGAACGAGCAGTACTTC. The encoded protein is CASSHRGNEQYF.

This sequence joins TRBV24-1 and TRBJ1-2; maybe TRBD1 (5 bases). Germline CDR1 and CDR2: KGHDR and SFDVKD. The CDR3 is 15 amino acids. V lost 7 bases to trimming and J lost 6 bases, with 20 bases between them. The CDR3 bases are TGTGCCACCAGCGGACTCAGGGAGGGAAACCATGGCTACACCTTC. This gives the protein CATSGLREGNHGYTF.

V usage is TRBV2 and J usage is TRBJ2-2; 7 positions agree with TRBD2. Germline CDR1 is SNHLY and CDR2 is FYNNEI. Unmatched junction bases numbered 4, after V lost 3 bases and J lost 0 bases. The CDR3 is 16 amino acids. CDR3 DNA: TGTGCCAGCAGTGATGGTCGGGGGGCGAACACCGGGGAGCTGTTTTTT. Its translation: CASSDGRGANTGELFF.

The genes are TRBV10-1 and TRBJ2-1, with TRBD2 matching 8 bases. The ends lost 6 bases at V and 10 bases at J; junction bases unmatched: 14. The CDR3 is 15 amino acids. In germline, CDR1 is WNHNN, CDR2 SYGVQD (reference sequence). The CDR3 DNA follows: TGCGCCAGCAGCGAACCGGGACTAGGCGCAAAGGAGCAGTTCTTC. Protein: CASSEPGLGAKEQFF.

The chain uses TRBV11-1 and TRBJ2-1, with 8 nucleotides matching TRBD1. The germline gives CDR1 SGHAT, CDR2 FQDESV (reference sequence). CDR3 size: 15 residues. J was trimmed by 2 bases and V by 0 bases; bases with no gene match: 0. The CDR3 DNA sequence: TGTGCCAGCAGCTTAGCGACAGGGGCCTACAATGAGCAGTTCTTC. This gives the protein CASSLATGAYNEQFF.

V is TRBV19 and J is TRBJ2-1; TRBD1 agrees at 8 bases. The CDR3 is 14 amino acids. Germline CDR1 LNHDA, CDR2 SQIVND (reference sequence). The V and J ends lost 5 bases and 6 bases, in that order; junction bases with no gene match: 6. The CDR3 loop reads CASSAGQVSNEQFF. CDR3 nucleotides: TGTGCCAGTAGTGCGGGACAGGTCTCCAATGAGCAGTTCTTC.

To note about this clone: This specimen includes other DNA sequences encoding the same CDR3. The chain uses TRBV6-1 and TRBJ2-1, with 10 bases matching TRBD2. With V trimmed by 1 base and J by 7 bases, 4 bases remained unmatched. Germline values: CDR1 MNHNS, CDR2 SASEGT. The CDR3 loop spans 15 amino acids. CDR3 DNA sequence: TGTGCCAGCAGTGAAGTAGCGGGAGGTGGGAATGAGCAGTTCTTC. Amino acid sequence: CASSEVAGGGNEQFF.

The chain uses TRBV5-1 and TRBJ1-1, with D unclear. The germline CDR1 and CDR2 sequences are SGHRS and YFSETQ. The CDR3 loop spans 14 amino acids. The V end was cut by 4 bases, the J end by 1 base, with 11 bases between. The CDR3 spells CASSPGGRNTEAFF. For the CDR3, the DNA is TGCGCCAGCAGCCCCGGAGGCAGGAACACTGAAGCTTTCTTT.

This clone appeared a single time. The gene calls are TRBV3-1 (or the pseudogene TRBV3-2) and TRBJ2-1; D ambiguous. The CDR3 is made up of 12 amino acids. Trimming cost V 0 bases and J 9 bases, with 6 bases left between them. CDR1 is LGHDT, CDR2 YNNKEL, per germline (reference sequence). The CDR3 bases are TGTGCCAGCAGCCAAGATACCGGTGAGCAGTTCTTC. It is translated as CASSQDTGEQFF.

The chain couples TRBV16 to TRBJ1-3; TRBD1 agrees at 8 bases. The germline gives CDR1 KGHSY, CDR2 FQNENV. The CDR3 extends over 14 amino acids. Losses at the gene ends were 2 bases for V and 7 bases for J; bases not matched to a gene: 4. CDR3 in DNA: TGTGCCAGCAGCCAACGGACAGGGCGGAACACCATATATTTT. Protein sequence: CASSQRTGRNTIYF. Based on the CDR3 plus reference TRBV16 and TRBJ1-3, the full variable domain is GEEVAQTPKHLVRGEGQKAKLYCAPIKGHSYVFWYQQVLKNEFKFLISFQNENVFDETGMPKERFSAKCLPNSPCSLEIQATKLEDSAVYFCASSQRTGRNTIYFGEGSWLTVV.

This rearrangement joins TRBV19 to TRBJ1-1; 9 nucleotides agree with TRBD1. The CDR3 totals 14 residues. The trim removed 5 bases at V and 5 bases at J, leaving 6 bases unmatched. Germline CDR1 reads LNHDA; CDR2 reads SQIVND (reference sequence). The CDR3 sequence is CASSEGTGFTEAFF. DNA of the CDR3: TGTGCCAGTAGTGAGGGGACAGGGTTTACTGAAGCTTTCTTT.

This sequence joins TRBV4-1 and TRBJ2-5; 8 nucleotides line up with TRBD2. This CDR3 is 15 amino acids long. V gave up 2 bases and J gave up 5 bases; unmatched junction bases: 7. Germline CDR1 is MGHRA and CDR2 is YSYEKL. CDR3 amino acids: CASSQRAGGRETQYF. The CDR3 DNA sequence: TGCGCCAGCAGCCAACGGGCGGGGGGCCGGGAGACCCAGTACTTC.

V usage is TRBV7-6 and J usage is TRBJ2-2, with a possible D match to TRBD2 (6 bases). V lost 5 bases, J lost 6 bases, and 13 bases lay in between. Germline V gene sequence: CDR1 SGHVS, CDR2 FNYEAQ. The CDR3 covers 14 residues. Here the CDR3 reads CASSPVGSPGELFF. In nucleotides, the CDR3 is TGTGCCAGCAGCCCAGTCGGGAGTCCCGGGGAGCTGTTTTTT.

Here the CDR3 DNA reads TGTGCCACCAGTGAAGCAGGGGATAACACCGGGGAGCTGTTTTTT. Its protein product is CATSEAGDNTGELFF. The chain uses TRBV24-1 and TRBJ2-2, with D perhaps TRBD1 (6 bases). CDR1 KGHDR and CDR2 SFDVKD come from the germline V gene. Trimming cost V 4 bases and J 2 bases, with 10 bases left between them. The CDR3 contains 15 residues.

The CDR3 nucleotides read TGCGCCAGCACTGGCAGCTGGGGGGACTATGGCTACACCTTC. The encoded protein is CASTGSWGDYGYTF. V and J are TRBV5-1 and TRBJ1-2, with D tentatively TRBD1 (5 bases). Trimming took 6 bases from V and 3 from J, leaving 15 bases between them. Germline V gene data show CDR1 as SGHRS and CDR2 as YFSETQ. The CDR3 is made up of 14 amino acids. The whole variable domain, filled in from reference TRBV5-1 and TRBJ1-2, reads KAGVTQTPRYLIKTRGQQVTLSCSPISGHRSVSWYQQTPGQGLQFLFEYFSETQRNKGNFPGRFSGRQFSNSRSEMNVSTLELGDSALYLCASTGSWGDYGYTFGSGTRLTVV.

V is TRBV14 and J is TRBJ2-1, with 8 bases identical to TRBD2. Germline V gives CDR1 SGHDN, CDR2 FVKESK. This CDR3 is 14 amino acids long. The J segment lost 12 bases and the V segment lost 5 bases, leaving 12 bases of the junction unmatched. CDR3 sequence: CASSELAVSVRQFF. In DNA form, the CDR3 reads TGTGCCAGCAGCGAACTAGCGGTTTCGGTAAGGCAGTTCTTC. Full variable domain (remainder filled in from reference TRBV14 and TRBJ2-1): EAGVTQFPSHSVIEKGQTVTLRCDPISGHDNLYWYRRVMGKEIKFLLHFVKESKQDESGMPNNRFLAERTGGTYSTLKVQPAELEDSGVYFCASSELAVSVRQFFGPGTRLTVL.

The chain is built from TRBV3-1 (or the pseudogene TRBV3-2) and TRBJ2-7, with D perhaps TRBD2 (5 bases). The CDR3 extends over 14 amino acids. Between the trimmed V and J ends, which lost 2 bases and 3 bases, there was a span of 11 bases. Germline V gene lookup returns CDR1 LGHDT and CDR2 YNNKEL (reference sequence). Here the CDR3 DNA reads TGTGCCAGCAGCCAAACCCGGGGTATCTACGAGCAGTACTTC. Encoded protein: CASSQTRGIYEQYF.

The chain carries TRBV24-1 and TRBJ2-5; perhaps TRBD2 as D (7 bases). This CDR3 region has 13 residues. Germline CDR1 and CDR2: KGHDR and SFDVKD. The V gene lost 11 bases and the J gene lost 1 base, with 13 bases spanning the gap. The CDR3 coding sequence is TGTGCCATCTCCGGGGGGCCCCAAGAGACCCAGTACTTC. Its translation: CAISGGPQETQYF.

Comment on this clone: Additional DNA sequences in this sample encode the identical CDR3. The rearrangement uses TRBV3-1 (or the pseudogene TRBV3-2) and TRBJ1-6; a weak D match, TRBD1 (5 bases). V lost 1 base, J lost 6 bases, and 10 bases lay in between. Germline V CDR1 and CDR2: LGHDT, YNNKEL (reference sequence). The length of the CDR3 is 15 residues. The CDR3 is CASSQGQGGNSPLHF. Here the CDR3 DNA reads TGTGCCAGCAGCCAAGGTCAGGGAGGTAATTCACCCCTCCACTTT.

Details on this clone: The same CDR3 also results from other DNA sequences found in this sample. V usage is TRBV3-1 (or the pseudogene TRBV3-2) and J usage is TRBJ2-1, with unresolved D. CDR3 length: 12 residues. The V gene's germline CDR1 is LGHDT and CDR2 YNNKEL (reference sequence). V lost 3 bases, J lost 9 bases, and 9 bases lay in between. CDR3 bases: TGTGCCAGCAGCCAGGGCCTTCGTGAGCAGTTCTTC. The encoded protein is CASSQGLREQFF.

J is TRBJ2-7 and V is TRBV7-9, with 8 bases matching TRBD1. This CDR3 is 15 amino acids long. CDR1 is SEHNR and CDR2 is FQNEAQ in the germline V gene (reference sequence). J gave up 4 bases and V 2 bases, and 7 bases lay outside the gene matches. CDR3 sequence (DNA): TGTGCCAGCAGCTTACAGGGGGCGCTGGGGTACGAGCAGTACTTC. It yields the protein CASSLQGALGYEQYF.

This chain connects TRBV10-3 to TRBJ2-2; D uncertain. This CDR3 spans 13 amino acids. The germline CDR1 and CDR2 sequences are ENHRY and SYGVKD. Trimming removed 4 bases from V and 2 bases from J, with 5 bases in between. The chain's CDR3 is CAISVSNTGELFF. The CDR3 DNA reads as TGTGCCATCAGTGTTTCAAACACCGGGGAGCTGTTTTTT.